The 25 T cell receptor beta chains listed next were all sequenced from one sample in a study of T cells after yellow fever vaccination. TCRdb passed the 5' RACE reads through MiXCR, listing each CDR3 protein once. The table includes about 340,000 distinct CDR3 sequences, almost 4% detected once. The input for sequencing was PBMCs, taken 5 days after the yellow fever booster vaccination. The receptors stem from a man in his late teens or twenties who received the YFV17D yellow fever vaccine.

DNA for the CDR3: TGCGCCAGCAGCCAACTACCTAGACTAGCGGGTCCACACAATGAGCAGTTCTTC. It yields the protein CASSQLPRLAGPHNEQFF. The chain is built from TRBV4-1 and TRBJ2-1, with 10 bases that match TRBD2. J was trimmed by 5 bases and V by 2 bases; bases with no gene match: 12. The germline gives CDR1 MGHRA, CDR2 YSYEKL. The CDR3 consists of 18 residues.

This clonotype was detected many times. CDR3 loop: CSVETRGISGELFF. The CDR3 coding sequence is TGCAGCGTTGAAACCAGGGGGATCTCCGGGGAGCTGTTTTTT. The chain employs TRBV29-1 and TRBJ2-2, with 7 nucleotides matching TRBD1. The CDR3 sequence is 14 residues long. From germline, CDR1 is SQVTM and CDR2 ANQGSEA. J lost 6 bases, V lost 2 bases, and 6 bases had no gene match.

This clonotype was detected a few times. V usage is TRBV4-3 and J usage is TRBJ1-2, with 8 bases fitting TRBD1. The CDR3 runs 18 residues. Trimming at V came to 2 bases and at J to 0 bases, leaving 11 bases not matched to a gene. The germline CDR1 and CDR2 sequences are LGHNA and YSLEER. CDR3 residues: CASSQTTGAIKANYGYTF. The CDR3 bases are TGCGCCAGCAGCCAAACGACAGGGGCCATCAAAGCTAACTATGGCTACACCTTC.

The chain links TRBV6-5 to TRBJ1-1; the D gene is possibly TRBD1 (6 bases). The CDR3 spans 16 residues. Trimming took 6 bases from V and 1 from J, leaving 18 bases between them. CDR1 is MNHEY and CDR2 is SVGAGI in the germline V gene. Written as DNA, the CDR3 is TGTGCCAGCAGCTCCCCTTTTCGGGGGGCGAACACTGAAGCTTTCTTT. It yields the protein CASSSPFRGANTEAFF.

There are many counts of this clonotype. The chain uses TRBV9 and TRBJ1-4; 8 bases agree with TRBD1. V lost 0 bases, J lost 14 bases, and 6 bases stayed unmatched. The CDR3 is made up of 13 amino acids. Germline CDR1 reads SGDLS; CDR2 reads YYNGEE. This chain's CDR3 is CASSVESWDRLFF. CDR3 sequence (DNA): TGTGCCAGCAGCGTAGAAAGTTGGGACAGGCTGTTTTTT.

This clonotype was picked up many times. This chain uses TRBV20-1 with TRBJ2-5; TRBD2 matches 12 bases. V shed 3 bases, J shed 1 base, and the junction held 3 bases outside the gene matches. The CDR3 is 15 residues long. Germline assignment: CDR1 DFQATT and CDR2 SNEGSKA (reference sequence). The CDR3 DNA follows: TGCAGTGCTAGTCCTAGCGGGGGGGCCCAAGAGACCCAGTACTTC. It specifies CSASPSGGAQETQYF.

This clonotype was seen only a few times. V and J are TRBV20-1 and TRBJ2-5; no clear D. Germline-derived CDR1 and CDR2 are DFQATT and SNEGSKA (reference sequence). The CDR3 spans 12 residues. The V end was cut by 2 bases, the J end by 5 bases, with 9 bases between. CDR3 nucleotide sequence: TGCAGTGCTAGACCCACAGCGGAGACCCAGTACTTC. Translation gives CSARPTAETQYF.

Comments on this clonotype: The junction and the germline gene differ at one end; a read error may be behind it. The J gene is TRBJ1-4, the V gene TRBV7-6; TRBD1 agrees at 8 bases. The CDR3 is made up of 14 amino acids. The germline V gene has CDR1 SGHVS and CDR2 FNYEAQ. The CDR3 DNA follows: TGTGCCAGCAGCCAGGGGGCAACTAATGAAAAACTGATTTTT. Translation: CASSQGATNEKLIF.

This rearrangement joins TRBV30 to TRBJ2-5; 10 bases are shared with TRBD2. Per germline, CDR1 GTSNPN and CDR2 SVGIG (reference sequence). V gave up 5 bases and J gave up 4 bases; unmatched junction bases: 4. The CDR3 sequence is 13 residues long. The CDR3 loop reads CAWERGGAETQYF. CDR3 in DNA: TGTGCCTGGGAGCGGGGGGGCGCAGAGACCCAGTACTTC. The entire variable domain, with the rest obtained from reference TRBV30 and TRBJ2-5, is as follows: SQTIHQWPATLVQPVGSPLSLECTVEGTSNPNLYWYRQAAGRGLQLLFYSVGIGQISSEVPQNLSASRPQDRQFILSSKKLLLSDSGFYLCAWERGGAETQYFGPGTRLLVL.

About this clonotype itself: A read error may produce the germline difference seen at one junction end. The V and J genes are TRBV7-7 and TRBJ1-6, with D unclear. From germline, CDR1 is SSHAT and CDR2 FNYEAQ (reference sequence). The CDR3 is made up of 15 amino acids. The CDR3 DNA is TGTGCTAGCAGCAAGCGACACCAGATGGATTCACCCCTCCACTTT. It encodes CASSKRHQMDSPLHF.

The chain employs TRBV6-1 and TRBJ1-2; 10 positions agree with TRBD1. Germline V gene data show CDR1 as MNHNS and CDR2 as SASEGT. J was trimmed by 4 bases and V by 8 bases; bases with no gene match: 1. The CDR3 loop spans 12 amino acids. CDR3 in amino acids: CASWTGGYGYTF. The CDR3 DNA is TGTGCCAGCTGGACAGGGGGCTATGGCTACACCTTC.

V gene TRBV7-8 combines with J gene TRBJ1-1, with D unclear. The CDR3 is made up of 15 amino acids. V was pared by 5 bases and J by 1 base, with 14 bases between. CDR1 is SGHVS and CDR2 is FQNEAQ in the germline V gene. The CDR3 DNA sequence: TGTGCCAGCAGCCCCTGGATGAGCGAGAACACTGAAGCTTTCTTT. Protein sequence: CASSPWMSENTEAFF.

This clonotype was counted at least ten times. The chain links TRBV20-1 to TRBJ1-5; D unclear. In germline, CDR1 is DFQATT, CDR2 SNEGSKA (reference sequence). The length of the CDR3 is 15 residues. With 0 bases removed from V and 2 bases from J, the gap between germline ends came to 11 bases. CDR3 nucleotides: TGCAGTGCTAGAGATGTACCCCTTGGCAATCAGCCCCAGCATTTT. Encoded protein: CSARDVPLGNQPQHF.

This chain links TRBV15 with TRBJ1-5; the match to TRBD1 covers 9 bases. Trimming at V came to 3 bases and at J to 9 bases, leaving 6 bases not matched to a gene. CDR3 length equals 14 residues. CDR1 is LNHNV and CDR2 is YYDKDF in the germline V gene (reference sequence). CDR3 DNA sequence: TGTGCCACCAGCAGGGGGACAGGGTTGGCGCCCCAGCATTTT. It encodes CATSRGTGLAPQHF.

Comment on this clonotype: A much larger clone lies one base from this, so it may be a read error. The limits of the CDR3 on the DNA are not certain, so only TCRdb's listed CDR3 is given. The V gene is TRBV12-3 or TRBV12-4, the J gene TRBJ1-3; the table calls TRBD1, which could not be checked here. 14 amino acids form the CDR3, both terminal residues included. CDR3: CASILGGTGNTIYF.

The sample holds many counts of this clonotype. The chain combines TRBV6-4 with TRBJ1-5; no clear D. The V and J ends lost 8 bases and 7 bases respectively, with 12 bases between them. The CDR3 covers 12 residues. The V gene's germline CDR1 is MRHNA and CDR2 SNTAGT. CDR3 residues: CASRFCGQPQHF. Here the CDR3 DNA reads TGTGCCAGCCGGTTCTGCGGACAGCCCCAGCATTTT.

This clonotype was picked up many times. The chain has TRBV24-1 and TRBJ1-1; no firm D call. V dropped 7 bases and J dropped 1 base, with 3 bases sitting between them. The CDR3 sequence is 11 residues long. CDR1 is KGHDR and CDR2 is SFDVKD in the germline V gene. The CDR3 loop is CATRSNTEAFF. CDR3 DNA: TGTGCCACCAGGTCGAACACTGAAGCTTTCTTT.

V and J are TRBV20-1 and TRBJ2-1, with 12 bases aligning to TRBD2. Germline lookup yields CDR1 DFQATT and CDR2 SNEGSKA (reference sequence). With V trimmed by 5 bases and J by 2 bases, 4 bases remained unmatched. This CDR3 is 15 amino acids long. This CDR3 reads CSAASGGGAYNEQFF. The CDR3 DNA is TGCAGTGCTGCTAGCGGGGGGGGCGCCTACAATGAGCAGTTCTTC.

In its sample, this clonotype was seen a few times. CDR3 DNA sequence: TGTGCCAGCAGCTTGGCTGGACTGAGCTCCTACAATGAGCAGTTCTTC. This translates into CASSLAGLSSYNEQFF. This rearrangement joins TRBV11-2 to TRBJ2-1, with D possibly being TRBD2 (5 bases). V lost 3 bases to trimming and J lost 0 bases, with 12 bases between them. Germline assignment: CDR1 SGHAT and CDR2 FQNNGV. This CDR3 spans 16 amino acids.

The sample holds many counts of this clonotype. The chain's CDR3 is CASSSIQRVNNEQFF. The CDR3, as DNA: TGTGCCAGCAGCTCGATTCAGCGGGTGAACAATGAGCAGTTCTTC. The J gene is TRBJ2-1, the V gene TRBV5-6; D perhaps matches TRBD2 (6 bases). CDR3 length: 15 amino acids. Germline assignment: CDR1 SGHDT and CDR2 YYEEEE. Trimming cost V 3 bases and J 5 bases, with 15 bases left between them.

This clonotype came up many times. The CDR3 DNA reads TGCAGTGCTAGTCCGGGACAGTGGGGTGGCAATCAGCCCCAGCATTTT. This gives the protein CSASPGQWGGNQPQHF. V gene TRBV20-1 combines with J gene TRBJ1-5, with 7 positions matching TRBD1. The V segment lost 3 bases and the J segment 2 bases; nucleotides outside the gene matches: 10. The CDR3 covers 16 residues. Germline CDR1 is DFQATT and CDR2 is SNEGSKA (reference sequence).

V usage is TRBV5-1 and J usage is TRBJ1-5, with a weak D call TRBD1 (6 bases). Trimming removed 1 base from V and 1 base from J, with 12 bases in between. This CDR3 contains 16 residues. Germline CDR1 reads SGHRS; CDR2 reads YFSETQ. DNA for the CDR3: TGCGCCAGCAGCTTGCGCCCCAGGGGAAGCAATCAGCCCCAGCATTTT. Protein sequence: CASSLRPRGSNQPQHF. Full variable domain (outside the CDR3, taken from reference TRBV5-1 and TRBJ1-5): KAGVTQTPRYLIKTRGQQVTLSCSPISGHRSVSWYQQTPGQGLQFLFEYFSETQRNKGNFPGRFSGRQFSNSRSEMNVSTLELGDSALYLCASSLRPRGSNQPQHFGDGTRLSIL.

This clonotype was seen ten or more times. The chain has TRBV7-2 and TRBJ2-5, with D perhaps matching TRBD1 (6 bases). Trimming cost V 6 bases and J 7 bases, with 15 bases left between them. The CDR3 loop spans 13 amino acids. Germline V gives CDR1 SGHTA, CDR2 FQGNSA. The CDR3 coding sequence is TGTGCCAGCAGGACGGCGGCGACAGGGACCCAGTACTTC. This gives the protein CASRTAATGTQYF. Combining the CDR3 with reference TRBV7-2 and TRBJ2-5 gives the whole variable domain GAGVSQSPSNKVTEKGKDVELRCDPISGHTALYWYRQSLGQGLEFLIYFQGNSAPDKSGLPSDRFSAERTGGSVSTLTIQRTQQEDSAVYLCASRTAATGTQYFGPGTRLLVL.

This clonotype was found a few times. The rearrangement uses TRBV28 and TRBJ1-1, with 7 bases matching TRBD1. V lost 5 bases and J lost 0; bases outside the gene matches: 12. This CDR3 contains 17 residues. Germline CDR1 reads MDHEN; CDR2 reads SYDVKM. CDR3 residues: CASSATKTGDLNTEAFF. CDR3 nucleotide sequence: TGTGCCAGCAGTGCGACGAAAACAGGGGACCTGAACACTGAAGCTTTCTTT. Looking up the rest from reference TRBV28 and TRBJ1-1 gives the full variable domain: DVKVTQSSRYLVKRTGEKVFLECVQDMDHENMFWYRQDPGLGLRLIYFSYDVKMKEKGDIPEGYSVSREKKERFSLILESASTNQTSMYLCASSATKTGDLNTEAFFGQGTRLTVV.

In its sample, this clonotype was seen many times. In nucleotides, the CDR3 is TGTGCCAGCAGTTTAGCGGGGGGGTTTGAGACCCAGTACTTC. Its translation is CASSLAGGFETQYF. The genes are TRBV5-4 and TRBJ2-5, with 11 bases fitting TRBD2. The CDR3 is 14 amino acids. The germline V gene has CDR1 SGHNT and CDR2 YYREEE (reference sequence). V lost 5 bases, J lost 5 bases, and 5 bases stayed unmatched.